The 8 T cell receptor beta chains below were found in one sample sequenced in a study of blood T cells in healthy people across ages. The use of a sample-barcoded 5' primer and a J-beta primer mix characterized a second PCR of 7 to 11 cycles. One entry per CDR3 protein results from TCRdb running MiXCR on the 5' RACE reads. The table has more than 900,000 distinct CDR3 sequences, 25% to 35% seen once; the top ten hold more than 8.5%. These same data were also listed under a study on T cells of mothers and their children.

Input material: blood. These TCRs come from a middle-aged woman in good health.

The chain carries TRBV5-1 and TRBJ1-2; the D gene is possibly TRBD1 (5 bases). Germline V lookup: CDR1 SGHRS, CDR2 YFSETQ. V was clipped by 4 bases and J by 8 bases, with 21 bases between them. The CDR3 is 15 residues long. The CDR3 is CASSPTTESTRGYTF. In DNA form, the CDR3 reads TGCGCCAGCAGCCCAACGACAGAATCTACCCGCGGCTACACCTTC.

This sequence joins TRBV5-1 and TRBJ1-4; 7 bases align to TRBD1. Germline CDR1 reads SGHRS; CDR2 reads YFSETQ. The CDR3 contains 15 residues. The J segment lost 3 bases and the V segment lost 6 bases, leaving 8 bases of the junction unmatched. CDR3 coding DNA: TGCGCCAGCAAGCTTAACAGGGGAGCTAATGAAAAACTGTTTTTT. Translating gives CASKLNRGANEKLFF.

The chain uses TRBV2 and TRBJ2-1, with D unresolved. V lost 8 bases to trimming and J lost 9 bases, with 14 bases between them. This CDR3 has 12 amino acids. Germline V lookup: CDR1 SNHLY, CDR2 FYNNEI. For the CDR3, the DNA is TGTGCCAGCTCCCGAGACGGTATTGAGCAGTTCTTC. It codes for CASSRDGIEQFF. Full variable domain (missing parts from reference TRBV2 and TRBJ2-1): EPEVTQTPSHQVTQMGQEVILRCVPISNHLYFYWYRQILGQKVEFLVSFYNNEISEKSEIFDDQFSVERPDGSNFTLKIRSTKLEDSAMYFCASSRDGIEQFFGPGTRLTVL.

V usage is TRBV20-1 and J usage is TRBJ1-2, with TRBD1 identical over 8 bases. CDR3 length: 14 residues. Germline V lookup: CDR1 DFQATT, CDR2 SNEGSKA (reference sequence). The J segment lost 7 bases and the V segment lost 3 bases, leaving 10 bases of the junction unmatched. The CDR3 DNA reads TGCAGTGCTAGTCCGACCGCAGGGGGCTCTGGCTACACCTTC. This translates into CSASPTAGGSGYTF.

V usage is TRBV18 and J usage is TRBJ1-2; no reliable D call. The germline V gene has CDR1 KGHSH and CDR2 LQKENI. V lost 2 bases to trimming and J lost 2 bases, with 9 bases between them. The CDR3 has 14 residues. CDR3 residues: CASSPRPRNYGYTF. DNA of the CDR3: TGTGCCAGCTCACCAAGGCCCCGGAACTATGGCTACACCTTC.

This clonotype has more than one count but fewer than ten. The chain combines TRBV4-1 with TRBJ1-1, with no clear D. This CDR3 comprises 16 residues. Trimming cost V 4 bases and J 0 bases, with 15 bases left between them. CDR1 is MGHRA, CDR2 YSYEKL, per germline. The CDR3 here is CASSPNERALNTEAFF. The CDR3 nucleotides are TGCGCCAGCAGCCCGAATGAGCGCGCGTTGAACACTGAAGCTTTCTTT.

This chain uses TRBV20-1 with TRBJ2-3; a possible D gene is TRBD1 (6 bases). This CDR3 is built from 15 residues. Germline CDR1 and CDR2: DFQATT and SNEGSKA (reference sequence). V lost 0 bases, J lost 4 bases, and 14 bases lay in between. CDR3 DNA: TGCAGTGCTAGAGATGGACAGCGCGGCTCAGATACGCAGTATTTT. It specifies CSARDGQRGSDTQYF.

The rearrangement links TRBV7-2 to TRBJ2-5, with 9 nucleotides matching TRBD2. V was clipped by 6 bases and J by 4 bases; unmatched bases: 18. The length of the CDR3 is 18 residues. The germline gives CDR1 SGHTA, CDR2 FQGNSA. Here the CDR3 DNA reads TGTGCCAGCAGACAGACTGCAGCGGGGGGCCGCGGGCCAGAGACCCAGTACTTC. The encoded protein is CASRQTAAGGRGPETQYF.